A single sample gave rise to the 22 T cell receptor beta chains below, sequenced in a study of identical twins. TCRdb analysed the 5' RACE reads with MiXCR anew, one entry per CDR3 protein. The sample includes approximately 490,000 distinct CDR3 sequences, 20% to 25% of them seen just once. These data are also associated with another study on yellow fever vaccine responses in identical twins.

Sequencing used CD4+ T cells sorted from blood. The receptors originated from a woman aged 18 to 35 in good health.

There are a few counts of this clonotype. The chain uses TRBV12-3 or TRBV12-4 and TRBJ1-2, with D hard to call. CDR3 length: 14 residues. The V and J ends lost 6 bases and 8 bases respectively, with 19 bases between them. CDR3 DNA sequence: TGTGCCAGCAGCCATACAGAGGGCCTTCGGGGCTACACCTTC. It translates to CASSHTEGLRGYTF.

A few counts support this clonotype. The chain has TRBV6-1 and TRBJ2-2; maybe TRBD2 (6 bases). CDR1 and CDR2 (germline): MNHNS, SASEGT. The CDR3 sequence is 14 residues long. Trimming stripped 7 bases from V and 5 bases from J, with 14 bases between. This CDR3 is CASNRNGGTGELFF. The CDR3 DNA sequence: TGTGCCAGCAACCGGAATGGGGGGACCGGGGAGCTGTTTTTT.

The V gene is TRBV29-1, the J gene TRBJ1-4; the D is unclear. V lost 7 bases to trimming and J lost 4 bases, with 13 bases between them. This CDR3 has 13 residues. Germline V gene data show CDR1 as SQVTM and CDR2 as ANQGSEA. The CDR3 loop is CSARTEYNEKLFF. The CDR3 DNA follows: TGCAGCGCCCGGACTGAATATAATGAAAAACTGTTTTTT.

This clonotype was counted between two and nine times. This rearrangement joins TRBV9 to TRBJ2-3, with 12 nucleotides matching TRBD2. Trimming cost V 0 bases and J 0 bases; bases outside gene matches: 5. Germline V gene lookup returns CDR1 SGDLS and CDR2 YYNGEE. The CDR3 is made up of 18 amino acids. CDR3 sequence reads: CASSVGDTSGGSTDTQYF. The CDR3, as DNA: TGTGCCAGCAGCGTAGGGGATACTAGCGGGGGGAGCACAGATACGCAGTATTTT.

This clonotype occurred once. The rearrangement links TRBV6-1 to TRBJ2-7; no reliable D call. The length of the CDR3 is 15 residues. Germline V lookup: CDR1 MNHNS, CDR2 SASEGT. V shed 10 bases and J shed 0 bases, with 19 bases lying between them. The CDR3 loop reads CAIPQLSSSSYEQYV. CDR3 nucleotides: TGTGCCATCCCCCAGCTCAGCTCGAGCTCCTACGAGCAGTACGTC.

The chain joins TRBV5-1 to TRBJ2-2; the D gene is possibly TRBD2 (6 bases). The CDR3 extends over 14 amino acids. V lost 5 bases, J lost 0 bases, and 8 bases lay in between. Germline V gives CDR1 SGHRS, CDR2 YFSETQ. CDR3 protein: CASRDYPNTGELFF. The CDR3 nucleotides are TGCGCCAGCAGGGACTACCCGAACACCGGGGAGCTGTTTTTT.

The chain is built from TRBV3-1 and TRBJ2-5, with TRBD2 as a possible D gene (5 bases). The CDR3 runs to 14 residues. The germline gives CDR1 LGHDT, CDR2 YNNKEL (reference sequence). Trimming left V 5 bases short and J 4 bases short, with 14 bases between. The CDR3 nucleotides are TGTGCCAGCAGCGAATCGACGGGAAGAGAGACCCAGTACTTC. Translating gives CASSESTGRETQYF.

The chain couples TRBV4-1 to TRBJ2-4; 8 bases align to TRBD1. The J segment lost 0 bases and the V segment lost 0 bases, leaving 10 bases of the junction unmatched. Germline CDR1 reads MGHRA; CDR2 reads YSYEKL. This CDR3 region has 19 residues. CDR3 sequence: CASSQDWTGTGLAKNIQYF. CDR3 in DNA: TGCGCCAGCAGCCAAGATTGGACGGGGACAGGACTAGCCAAAAACATTCAGTACTTC.

The CDR3 nucleotides are TGCGCCAGCAGCTTGGTGCGGGAGTGGGGGACAGATACGCAGTATTTT. Protein product: CASSLVREWGTDTQYF. The rearrangement links TRBV5-1 to TRBJ2-3; 7 positions match TRBD2. Trimming removed 0 bases from V and 3 bases from J; junction bases left unmatched: 7. Germline V gene data show CDR1 as SGHRS and CDR2 as YFSETQ. This CDR3 comprises 16 residues.

The chain recombines TRBV12-3 or TRBV12-4 with TRBJ1-3; 8 bases match TRBD1. After removal of 6 bases from V and 4 bases from J, the junction contained 8 bases not matched to a gene. CDR3 length equals 15 residues. Here the CDR3 DNA reads TGTGCCAGCAGACCAGGGGGCGCGGGGGGAAACACCATATATTTT. Its protein is CASRPGGAGGNTIYF.

The rearrangement uses TRBV10-3 and TRBJ2-2; D call uncertain. Germline CDR1 reads ENHRY; CDR2 reads SYGVKD. The CDR3 extends over 12 amino acids. V was shortened by 2 bases and J by 7 bases, with 5 bases between the two germline ends. The CDR3 coding sequence is TGTGCCATCAGTGAGAAGGTCGGGGAGCTGTTTTTT. Residues: CAISEKVGELFF.

This clonotype turned up a few times. The V gene is TRBV5-1, the J gene TRBJ1-2, with D unresolved. CDR3 length equals 13 residues. V lost 3 bases and J 1 base, leaving 7 bases between the germline ends. Germline V gene lookup returns CDR1 SGHRS and CDR2 YFSETQ. The CDR3 DNA is TGCGCCAGCAGCTCCCCTTTTAACTATGGCTACACCTTC. Its protein product is CASSSPFNYGYTF.

This clonotype was counted only a few times. This chain connects TRBV6-5 to TRBJ1-4; 7 bases align to TRBD1. Per germline, CDR1 MNHEY and CDR2 SVGAGI. V shed 3 bases and J 8 bases; nucleotides not matched to a gene: 6. The CDR3 is 14 residues long. DNA for the CDR3: TGTGCCAGCAGTTATGGAGGGGGCGGCGAAAAACTGTTTTTT. It specifies CASSYGGGGEKLFF.

CDR3 sequence: CASTLGVHAGSETQYF. CDR3 DNA: TGTGCCAGCACCTTGGGGGTGCACGCCGGGTCTGAGACCCAGTACTTC. The J gene is TRBJ2-5, the V gene TRBV6-1; D tentatively fits TRBD1 or TRBD2 (5 bases each). V shed 7 bases and J shed 5 bases, with 23 bases lying between them. Germline-derived CDR1 and CDR2 are MNHNS and SASEGT. The CDR3 contains 16 residues.

The chain employs TRBV6-5 and TRBJ2-3; 10 bases agree with TRBD2. The junction had 9 bases not matched to a gene; V was cut back by 2 bases and J by 10 bases. This CDR3 region has 15 residues. Germline CDR1 MNHEY, CDR2 SVGAGI. The CDR3 protein is CASSYRLAGVAPQYF. CDR3 sequence (DNA): TGTGCCAGCAGTTACCGGCTAGCGGGAGTAGCCCCGCAGTATTTT.

The gene calls are TRBV20-1 and TRBJ2-1, with 7 positions matching TRBD2. Looked up from germline, CDR1 is DFQATT and CDR2 is SNEGSKA (reference sequence). The CDR3 covers 15 residues. V lost 2 bases and J lost 4; bases outside the gene matches: 8. The CDR3 protein is CSARLSASGYNEQFF. CDR3 sequence (DNA): TGCAGTGCTAGACTAAGTGCTAGCGGATACAATGAGCAGTTCTTC.

The V call is TRBV12-3 or TRBV12-4, the J call TRBJ1-6, with D unclear. Trimming cost V 4 bases and J 9 bases, with 10 bases left between them. The CDR3 is 13 residues long. CDR3 sequence reads: CASSYSKTSPLHF. The CDR3 nucleotides are TGTGCCAGCAGTTACAGCAAAACTTCACCCCTCCACTTT.

This clonotype has more than one count but fewer than ten. The rearrangement joins TRBV3-1 to TRBJ2-1, with 12 bases that match TRBD2. Germline CDR1 reads LGHDT; CDR2 reads YNNKEL (reference sequence). V lost 6 bases, J lost 4 bases, and 4 bases stayed unmatched. The CDR3 loop spans 15 amino acids. The CDR3 protein is CASRRLAGEYNEQFF. The CDR3 nucleotides are TGTGCCAGCAGACGACTAGCGGGAGAATACAATGAGCAGTTCTTC.

The rearrangement joins TRBV15 to TRBJ2-7; no firm D call. The germline V gene encodes CDR1 LNHNV and CDR2 YYDKDF (reference sequence). Trimming took off 0 bases at V and 7 bases at J, with 13 bases between the two ends. This CDR3 contains 14 residues. CDR3 protein: CATSRDTAVGEQYF. CDR3 nucleotides: TGTGCCACCAGCAGAGACACAGCTGTTGGGGAGCAGTACTTC. Variable domain in full (rest from reference TRBV15 and TRBJ2-7): DAMVIQNPRYQVTQFGKPVTLSCSQTLNHNVMYWYQQKSSQAPKLLFHYYDKDFNNEADTPDNFQSRRPNTSFCFLDIRSPGLGDTAMYLCATSRDTAVGEQYFGPGTRLTVT.

V gene TRBV5-1 combines with J gene TRBJ2-1, with 11 bases aligning to TRBD2. The CDR3 totals 18 residues. V dropped 3 bases and J dropped 9; count of bases not matched to a gene: 17. In germline, CDR1 is SGHRS, CDR2 YFSETQ. The CDR3 protein is CASSSGGLAGGPIGEQFF. The CDR3 bases are TGCGCCAGCAGCTCCGGCGGTTTAGCGGGAGGGCCTATTGGTGAGCAGTTCTTC.

The chain combines TRBV6-1 with TRBJ2-5, with a tentative D call TRBD2 (6 bases). Germline CDR1 reads MNHNS; CDR2 reads SASEGT. The CDR3 has 15 amino acids. Trimming took off 6 bases at V and 5 bases at J, with 19 bases between the two ends. CDR3 DNA: TGTGCCAGCAGCCCCGGGAGAGTGGGTAGGGAGACCCAGTACTTC. Amino acids: CASSPGRVGRETQYF.

This clonotype was observed once. The genes are TRBV3-1 and TRBJ1-2; D perhaps matches TRBD1 (5 bases). Germline CDR1 is LGHDT and CDR2 is YNNKEL (reference sequence). Trimming removed 1 base at V and 8 bases at J, with 14 bases between. The CDR3 covers 14 residues. CDR3 region: CASSQGGPNTGYTF. In DNA form, the CDR3 reads TGTGCCAGCAGCCAAGGGGGACCCAATACAGGCTACACCTTC.